This T cell receptor beta chain was observed in a study of monozygotic twins with inflammatory bowel disease. cDNA for each sample came from eight separate reactions. TCRdb reprocessed the 5' RACE reads, with one entry per CDR3 protein and no DNA. Its table lists more than 350,000 distinct CDR3 sequences. Germline V gene data show CDR1 as MNHNS and CDR2 as SASEGT. The CDR3 runs 15 residues. This sequence joins TRBV6-1 and TRBJ2-1. This TCR was sampled from a human donor with ulcerative colitis or Crohn's disease, or a healthy co-twin of an affected twin (not recorded which). Specimen: blood. The CDR3 loop reads CASSPISSSYNEQFF.